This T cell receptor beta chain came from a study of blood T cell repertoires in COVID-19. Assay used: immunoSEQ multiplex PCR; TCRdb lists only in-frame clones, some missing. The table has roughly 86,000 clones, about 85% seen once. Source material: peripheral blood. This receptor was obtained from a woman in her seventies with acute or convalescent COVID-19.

CDR3 amino acids: CASSAVVNTEAFF. The CDR3 nucleotides read TGCGCCAGCAGTGCCGTAGTGAACACTGAAGCTTTCTTT. V usage is TRBV10-1 and J usage is TRBJ1-1; D gene uncertain. Between the trimmed V and J ends, which lost 4 bases and 0 bases, there was a span of 6 bases. The CDR3 loop spans 13 amino acids. Germline values: CDR1 WNHNN, CDR2 SYGVQD (reference sequence).